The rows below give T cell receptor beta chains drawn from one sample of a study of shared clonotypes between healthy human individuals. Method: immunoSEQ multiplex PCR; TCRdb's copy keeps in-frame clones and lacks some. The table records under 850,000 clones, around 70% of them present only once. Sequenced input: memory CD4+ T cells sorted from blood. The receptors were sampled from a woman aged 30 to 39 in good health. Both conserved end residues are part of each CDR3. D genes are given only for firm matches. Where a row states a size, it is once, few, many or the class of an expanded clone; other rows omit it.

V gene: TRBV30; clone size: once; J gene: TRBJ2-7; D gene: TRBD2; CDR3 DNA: TGTGCCGGGGTCCCCGTGGCTAGCGGTTCCTACGAGCAGTACTTC; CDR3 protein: CAGVPVASGSYEQYF
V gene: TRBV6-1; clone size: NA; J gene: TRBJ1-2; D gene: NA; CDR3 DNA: TGTGCCAGCAGTGAAGTCCCCATCTATGGCTACACCTTC; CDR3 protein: CASSEVPIYGYTF
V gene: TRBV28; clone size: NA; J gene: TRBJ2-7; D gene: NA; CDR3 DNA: TGTGCCAGCAGTTTATCGGCGGGATACGAGCAGTACTTC; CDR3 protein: CASSLSAGYEQYF
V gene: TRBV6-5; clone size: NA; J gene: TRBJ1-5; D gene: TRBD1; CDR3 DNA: TGTGCCAGCAGTGATGACAGGGGGCGTCAGCCCCAGCATTTT; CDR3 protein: CASSDDRGRQPQHF
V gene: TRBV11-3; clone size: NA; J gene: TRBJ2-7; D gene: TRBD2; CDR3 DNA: TGTGCCAGCAGCTTAACGTCGGGGGGAGGGACCTACGAGCAGTACTTC; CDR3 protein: CASSLTSGGGTYEQYF
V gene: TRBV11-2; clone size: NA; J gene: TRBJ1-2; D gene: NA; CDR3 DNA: TGTGCCAGCAGCTGGTATGAGGAAGGTTATGGCTACACCTTC; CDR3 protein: CASSWYEEGYGYTF
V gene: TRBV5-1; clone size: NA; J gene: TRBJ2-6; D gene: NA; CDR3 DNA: TGCGCCAGCAGCACCGGAAGTCCTGGGGCCAACGTCCTGACTTTC; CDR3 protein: CASSTGSPGANVLTF
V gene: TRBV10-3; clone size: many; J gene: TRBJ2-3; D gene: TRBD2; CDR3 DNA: TGTGCCATCAGTGGAACCTCCGGGACTAGCGAGATCACAGATACGCAGTATTTT; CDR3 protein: CAISGTSGTSEITDTQYF
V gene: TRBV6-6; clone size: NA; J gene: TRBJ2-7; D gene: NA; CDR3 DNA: TGTGCCAGCAGTTACCCGGCGGGGATAATTACTAACGAGCAGTACTTC; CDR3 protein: CASSYPAGIITNEQYF
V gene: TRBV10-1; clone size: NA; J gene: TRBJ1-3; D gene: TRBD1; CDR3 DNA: TGCGCCAGCCCGACAGGGGAAAACACCATATATTTT; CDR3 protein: CASPTGENTIYF
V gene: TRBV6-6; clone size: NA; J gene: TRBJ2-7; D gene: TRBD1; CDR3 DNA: TGTGCCAGCAGGACGCGACAGGGTATGGACGAGCAGTACTTC; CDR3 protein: CASRTRQGMDEQYF
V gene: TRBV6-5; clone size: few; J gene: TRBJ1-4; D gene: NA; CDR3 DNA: TGTGCCAGCAGTGCAGTCCCGAACACTCCTGAAAAACTGTTTTTT; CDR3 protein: CASSAVPNTPEKLFF
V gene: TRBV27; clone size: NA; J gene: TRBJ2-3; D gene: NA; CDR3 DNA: TGTGCCAGCAGCGCTCGGAACACAGATACGCAGTATTTT; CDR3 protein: CASSARNTDTQYF
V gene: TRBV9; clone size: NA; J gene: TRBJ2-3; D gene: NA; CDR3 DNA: TGTGCCAGCAGCGCCCGGTGGGATACGCAGTATTTT; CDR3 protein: CASSARWDTQYF
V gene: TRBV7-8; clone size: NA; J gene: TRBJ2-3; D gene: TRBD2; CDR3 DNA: TGTGCCAGCAGCTCTTGGACGGGACTAGGGAGAGATACGCAGTATTTT; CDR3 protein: CASSSWTGLGRDTQYF
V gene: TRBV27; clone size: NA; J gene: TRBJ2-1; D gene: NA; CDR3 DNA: TGTGCCAGCAGTTTATCGCCCATGAATGAGCAGTTCTTC; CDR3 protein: CASSLSPMNEQFF
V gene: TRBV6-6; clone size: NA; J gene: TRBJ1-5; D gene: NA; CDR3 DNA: TGTGCCAGCACTCACCGGGGGTCAAGGAATCAGCCCCAGCATTTT; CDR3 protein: CASTHRGSRNQPQHF
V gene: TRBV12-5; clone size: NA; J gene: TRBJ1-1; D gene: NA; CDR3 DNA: TGTGCTAGTGGTTCAGGTAGAGAAGCTTTCTTT; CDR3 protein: CASGSGREAFF
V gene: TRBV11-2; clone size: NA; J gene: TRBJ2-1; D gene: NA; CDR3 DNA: TGTGCCAGCAGCTTATTTCCGAGGGGGGCATACAATGAGCAGTTCTTC; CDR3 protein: CASSLFPRGAYNEQFF
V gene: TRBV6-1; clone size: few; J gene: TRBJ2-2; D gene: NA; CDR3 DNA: TGTGCCAGCAGTGAAAGATCCACCGCCGGGGAGCTGTTTTTT; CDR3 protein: CASSERSTAGELFF
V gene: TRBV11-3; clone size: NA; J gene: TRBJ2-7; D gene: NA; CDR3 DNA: TGTGCCAGCAGCTCCAACACAGGGGAGCAGTACTTC; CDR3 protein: CASSSNTGEQYF
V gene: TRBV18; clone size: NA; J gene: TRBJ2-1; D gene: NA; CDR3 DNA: TGTGCCAGCTCACCGACTCAAGTGCACAATGAGCAGTTCTTC; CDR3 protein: CASSPTQVHNEQFF
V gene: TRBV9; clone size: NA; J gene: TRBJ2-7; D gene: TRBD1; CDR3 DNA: TGTGCCAGCAGCGTAGAGGAGACAGGGGTTCACGAGCAGTACTTC; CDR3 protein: CASSVEETGVHEQYF
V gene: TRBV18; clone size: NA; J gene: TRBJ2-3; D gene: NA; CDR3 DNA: TGTGCCAGCTCACCTCAGGGCGGAGGAGAAGTTACGCAGTATTTT; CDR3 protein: CASSPQGGGEVTQYF
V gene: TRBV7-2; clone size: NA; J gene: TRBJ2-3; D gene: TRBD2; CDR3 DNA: TGTGCCAGCAGCTTACTAGCGGGAGAGGCAGATACGCAGTATTTT; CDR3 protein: CASSLLAGEADTQYF
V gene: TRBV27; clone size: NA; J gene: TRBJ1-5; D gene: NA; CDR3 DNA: TGTGCCAGCAGTCCCAGGGCAGGGATTCAGCCCCAGCATTTT; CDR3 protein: CASSPRAGIQPQHF